A single T cell receptor beta chain is shown here with its context. Germline lookup yields CDR1 SGDLS and CDR2 YYNGEE. V trimming: 5 bases; J trimming: 4 bases; junction bases outside the gene matches: 7. The CDR3 has 15 residues. These data are taken from a study of blood T cell repertoires in COVID-19. Study-level background: From T cells, B-cell-depleted T cells, or PBMCs came the material, which was cDNA or gDNA.

The assay was immunoSEQ multiplex PCR, and TCRdb's table has in-frame clones only and misses some. This table has 45,000 to 55,000 clones, approximately 88% appearing once. The origin of this receptor is a human donor in a cohort sampled during active COVID-19. Sequencing was carried out using peripheral blood. This chain joins TRBV9 and TRBJ2-1, with 9 positions matching TRBD1. The CDR3 region has the DNA TGTGCCAGCAGTAGCCGGGACAGGGTGTACAATGAGCAGTTCTTC. Protein product: CASSSRDRVYNEQFF.